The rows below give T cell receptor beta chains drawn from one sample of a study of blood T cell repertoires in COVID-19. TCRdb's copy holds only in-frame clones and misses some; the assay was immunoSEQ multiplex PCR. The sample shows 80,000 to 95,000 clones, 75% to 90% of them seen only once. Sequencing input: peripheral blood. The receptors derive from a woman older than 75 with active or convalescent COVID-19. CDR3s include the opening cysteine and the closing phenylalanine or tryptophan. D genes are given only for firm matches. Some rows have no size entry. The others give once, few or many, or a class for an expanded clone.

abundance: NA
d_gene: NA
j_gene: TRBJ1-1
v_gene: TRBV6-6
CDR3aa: CASSYQVSNTEAFF
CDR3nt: TGTGCCAGCAGTTACCAGGTTTCGAACACTGAAGCTTTCTTT

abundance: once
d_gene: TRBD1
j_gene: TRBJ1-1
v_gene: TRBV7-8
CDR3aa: CASSSYRGEAEAFF
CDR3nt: TGTGCCAGCAGCTCATACAGGGGGGAAGCTGAAGCTTTCTTT

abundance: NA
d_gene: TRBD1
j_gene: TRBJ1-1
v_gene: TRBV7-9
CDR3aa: CASSQGADTEAFF
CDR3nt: TGTGCCAGCAGCCAGGGGGCGGACACTGAAGCTTTCTTT

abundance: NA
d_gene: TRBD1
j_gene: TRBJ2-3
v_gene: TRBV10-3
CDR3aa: CAISTPRGLSTDTQYF
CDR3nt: TGTGCCATCAGTACCCCTAGGGGGCTTAGCACAGATACGCAGTATTTT

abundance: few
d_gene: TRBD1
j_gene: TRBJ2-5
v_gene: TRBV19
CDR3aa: CASMWTGRNQETQYF
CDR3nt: TGTGCCAGTATGTGGACAGGGAGGAATCAAGAGACCCAGTACTTC

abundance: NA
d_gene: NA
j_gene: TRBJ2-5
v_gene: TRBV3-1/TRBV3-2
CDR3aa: CASSPPRSQETQYF
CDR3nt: TGTGCCAGCAGCCCCCCGAGGTCCCAAGAGACCCAGTACTTC

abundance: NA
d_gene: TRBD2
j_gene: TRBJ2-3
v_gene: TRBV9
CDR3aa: CASSVDSGGASSTDTQYF
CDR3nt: TGTGCCAGCAGCGTAGATAGCGGGGGGGCTTCGAGCACAGATACGCAGTATTTT

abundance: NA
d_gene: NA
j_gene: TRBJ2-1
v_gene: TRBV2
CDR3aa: CASSGLRGPNEQFF
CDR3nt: TGTGCCAGCAGTGGGCTGCGGGGGCCGAATGAGCAGTTCTTC

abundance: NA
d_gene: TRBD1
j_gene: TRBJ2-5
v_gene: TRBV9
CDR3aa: CASSVGAGTGVTVGETQYF
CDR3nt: TGTGCCAGCAGCGTAGGGGCCGGGACAGGGGTCACGGTGGGGGAGACCCAGTACTTC

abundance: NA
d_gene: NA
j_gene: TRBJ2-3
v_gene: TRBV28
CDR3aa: CASSSPPGQSDTQYF
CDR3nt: TGTGCCAGCAGCAGTCCTCCCGGACAGTCAGATACGCAGTATTTT

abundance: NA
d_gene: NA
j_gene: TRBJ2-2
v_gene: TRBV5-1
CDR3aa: CASSSTSTSGGELFF
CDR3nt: TGCGCCAGCAGCTCCACCTCCACCTCAGGGGGGGAGCTGTTTTTT

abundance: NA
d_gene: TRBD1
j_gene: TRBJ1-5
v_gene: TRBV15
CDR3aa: CATSRERDSTQPQHF
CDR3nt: TGTGCCACCAGCAGGGAAAGGGACAGTACCCAGCCCCAGCATTTT

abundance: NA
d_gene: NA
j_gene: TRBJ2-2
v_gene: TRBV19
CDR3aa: CASSTQGSDTGELFF
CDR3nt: TGTGCCAGTAGTACCCAGGGGTCCGACACCGGGGAGCTGTTTTTT

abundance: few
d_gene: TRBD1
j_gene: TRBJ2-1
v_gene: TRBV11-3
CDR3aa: CASSLRPGQGYNEQFF
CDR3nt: TGTGCCAGCAGCCTAAGACCGGGACAGGGATACAATGAGCAGTTCTTC

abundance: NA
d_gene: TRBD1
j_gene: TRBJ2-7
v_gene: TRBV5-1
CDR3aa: CASSLGQALPYEQYF
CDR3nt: TGCGCCAGCAGCCTCGGACAGGCCCTTCCCTACGAGCAGTACTTC

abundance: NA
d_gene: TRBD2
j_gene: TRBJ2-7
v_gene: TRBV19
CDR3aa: CASMASSGSRHEQYF
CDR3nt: TGTGCCAGTATGGCCTCTAGCGGGAGCCGACACGAGCAGTACTTC

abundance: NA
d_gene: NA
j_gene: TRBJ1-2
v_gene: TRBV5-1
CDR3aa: CASSLVGDPVLGNYGYTF
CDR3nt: TGCGCCAGCAGCTTGGTCGGGGATCCGGTATTGGGGAACTATGGCTACACCTTC

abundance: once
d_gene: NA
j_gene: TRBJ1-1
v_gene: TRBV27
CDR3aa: CASSPRVGTKAPEAFF
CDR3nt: TGTGCCAGCAGTCCCCGGGTCGGGACAAAGGCCCCTGAAGCTTTCTTT

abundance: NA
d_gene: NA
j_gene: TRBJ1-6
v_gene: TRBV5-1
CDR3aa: CASSLSGLRANSPLHF
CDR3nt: TGCGCCAGCAGCTTGTCGGGTTTGCGAGCCAATTCACCCCTCCACTTT

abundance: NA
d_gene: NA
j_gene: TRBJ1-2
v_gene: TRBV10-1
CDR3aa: CASSETPSGDYTF
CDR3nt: TGCGCCAGCAGTGAGACCCCTTCAGGTGACTACACCTTC

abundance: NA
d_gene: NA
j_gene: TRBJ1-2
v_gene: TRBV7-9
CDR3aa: CASSLLEYGYTF
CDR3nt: TGTGCCAGCAGCTTATTAGAATATGGCTACACCTTC

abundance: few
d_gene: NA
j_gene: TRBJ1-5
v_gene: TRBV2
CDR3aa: CASSAQGRNQPQHF
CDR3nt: TGTGCCAGCAGTGCACAGGGCCGCAATCAGCCCCAGCATTTT

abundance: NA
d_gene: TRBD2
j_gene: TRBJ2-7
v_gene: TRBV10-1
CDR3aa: CASSPSGSSYEQYF
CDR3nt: TGCGCCAGCAGCCCTAGCGGAAGCTCCTACGAGCAGTACTTC

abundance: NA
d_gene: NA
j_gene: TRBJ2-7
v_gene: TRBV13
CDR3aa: CASSLAGGTTYEQYF
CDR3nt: TGTGCCAGCAGCTTAGCTGGGGGGACCACCTACGAGCAGTACTTC

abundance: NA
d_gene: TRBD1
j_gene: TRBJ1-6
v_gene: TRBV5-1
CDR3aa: CASTTGDNSPLHF
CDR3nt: TGCGCCAGCACAACAGGGGATAATTCACCCCTCCACTTT

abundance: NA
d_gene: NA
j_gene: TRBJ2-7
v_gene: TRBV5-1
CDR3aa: CASSPGGADEQYF
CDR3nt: TGCGCCAGCAGCCCGGGTGGGGCTGATGAGCAGTACTTC

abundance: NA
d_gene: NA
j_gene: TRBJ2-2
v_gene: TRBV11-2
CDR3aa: CASSLNSPNTGELFF
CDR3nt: TGTGCCAGCAGCTTAAACAGCCCGAACACCGGGGAGCTGTTTTTT

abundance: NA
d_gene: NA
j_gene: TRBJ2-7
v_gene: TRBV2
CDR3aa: CASSPQGTLGEQYF
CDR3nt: TGTGCCAGCAGTCCTCAGGGGACCTTGGGCGAGCAGTACTTC

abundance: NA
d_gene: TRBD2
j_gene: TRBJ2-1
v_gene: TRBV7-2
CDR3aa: CASSSSGGAYNEQFF
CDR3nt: TGTGCCAGCAGCTCGAGCGGGGGGGCCTACAATGAGCAGTTCTTC